These 21 T cell receptor beta chains share one sample of origin, sequenced in a study of cytomegalovirus exposure and HLA in healthy donors. PCR involved 60 Vbeta and 13 Jbeta primers. Sequenced by immunoSEQ multiplex PCR; TCRdb stores in-frame clones only, minus some. Seen here are about 130,000 clones, about two thirds observed once, and the top ten hold under 2.5%. The specimen was PBMCs. These receptors originate from a woman aged 60-75 years in good health and CMV-seropositive.

This sequence joins TRBV14 and TRBJ2-5, with 7 bases fitting TRBD2. Per the germline V gene, CDR1 is SGHDN and CDR2 is FVKESK. V was clipped by 4 bases and J by 5 bases; unmatched bases: 4. The CDR3 covers 13 residues. CDR3 region: CASSRGLVETQYF. Written as DNA, the CDR3 is TGTGCCAGCAGCCGCGGACTAGTGGAGACCCAGTACTTC.

This clone was detected only once. The V call is TRBV28, the J call TRBJ2-5; tentative D call: TRBD1 (6 bases). The CDR3 sequence is 13 residues long. Germline V gene data show CDR1 as MDHEN and CDR2 as SYDVKM. V was clipped by 5 bases and J by 11 bases, with 18 bases between them. CDR3 nucleotide sequence: TGTGCCAGCAGTCCCGTCAGGGGAGTACAACAGTACTTC. Protein product: CASSPVRGVQQYF.

This clone was detected once. This sequence joins TRBV5-1 and TRBJ1-1; 9 nucleotides line up with TRBD1. Germline V gives CDR1 SGHRS, CDR2 YFSETQ. Trimming at V came to 0 bases and at J to 6 bases, leaving 6 bases not matched to a gene. CDR3 length equals 15 residues. DNA for the CDR3: TGCGCCAGCAGCTTGGAAGGGACAGGGAGGTCTGAAGCTTTCTTT. Encoded protein: CASSLEGTGRSEAFF.

This clone was seen a handful of times. The chain recombines TRBV28 with TRBJ1-1; no clear D. In germline, CDR1 is MDHEN, CDR2 SYDVKM. The CDR3 has 16 residues. The ends were cut back, 7 bases at V and 2 bases at J, with 20 bases in the middle. CDR3 in amino acids: CASTAEAASFNTEAFF. In nucleotides, the CDR3 is TGTGCCAGCACCGCCGAGGCAGCAAGTTTTAACACTGAAGCTTTCTTT.

This clone has more than one count but fewer than ten. The chain uses TRBV11-2 and TRBJ2-1; 10 bases are a match to TRBD1. Germline trimming cut 5 bases from V and 9 bases from J; bases unmatched to any gene: 7. The CDR3 length is 14 residues. The germline CDR1 and CDR2 sequences are SGHAT and FQNNGV. The CDR3 loop reads CASSPGTGEAEQFF. Here the CDR3 DNA reads TGTGCCAGCAGCCCCGGGACAGGGGAAGCTGAGCAGTTCTTC.

The chain recombines TRBV5-4 with TRBJ2-5; 8 nucleotides line up with TRBD2. The germline CDR1 and CDR2 sequences are SGHNT and YYREEE (reference sequence). The CDR3 has 15 residues. V lost 0 bases to trimming and J lost 4 bases; unmatched junction nucleotides: 5. The CDR3 DNA is TGTGCCAGCAGCTTGGAGACCGGGAGGGGAGAGACCCAGTACTTC. Encoded protein: CASSLETGRGETQYF.

This clone was seen a few times. The chain carries TRBV5-4 and TRBJ1-1, with 9 bases lining up with TRBD1. The trim removed 1 base at V and 5 bases at J, leaving 9 bases unmatched. In germline, CDR1 is SGHNT, CDR2 YYREEE (reference sequence). The CDR3 is 16 amino acids. The CDR3 sequence: CASSLKGQGRGTEAFF. In DNA, the CDR3 is TGTGCCAGCAGCTTGAAGGGACAGGGAAGAGGAACTGAAGCTTTCTTT.

CDR3 DNA: TGTGCCAGCAGCGGAGGGGGGACAGGGGCAGGCCATGAGCAGTTCTTC. Its protein product is CASSGGGTGAGHEQFF. V gene TRBV7-2 combines with J gene TRBJ2-1; TRBD1 agrees at 10 bases. The CDR3 is 16 amino acids. V lost 5 bases and J lost 8; bases outside the gene matches: 12. Germline CDR1 and CDR2: SGHTA and FQGNSA.

In this sample, this clone turned up a few times. The rearrangement uses TRBV5-4 and TRBJ2-2, with a weak D call TRBD2 (6 bases). Per the germline V gene, CDR1 is SGHNT and CDR2 is YYREEE (reference sequence). Trimming took 2 bases from V and 6 from J, leaving 14 bases between them. There are 15 residues in the CDR3. The CDR3 DNA reads as TGTGCCAGCAGCTTAGACGCGGGGCAATCCGGGGAGCTGTTTTTT. Residues: CASSLDAGQSGELFF.

This rearrangement joins TRBV6-6 to TRBJ2-1; TRBD2 might be the D (5 bases). The V gene lost 7 bases and the J gene lost 0 bases, with 16 bases spanning the gap. The CDR3 consists of 16 residues. Germline CDR1 and CDR2: MNHNY and SVGAGI (reference sequence). CDR3 sequence (DNA): TGTGCCAGCACCCGTTTGCGGGCCCCCTCCTACAATGAGCAGTTCTTC. Protein product: CASTRLRAPSYNEQFF.

This clone was counted a few times. The CDR3 DNA reads as TGTGCCAGCAGTCCTGTGAGGTTAGGCACTGAAGCTTTCTTT. This translates into CASSPVRLGTEAFF. V and J are TRBV27 and TRBJ1-1; no definite D call. V lost 5 bases, J lost 4 bases, and 14 bases lay in between. The CDR3 is 14 residues long. Germline-derived CDR1 and CDR2 are MNHEY and SMNVEV (reference sequence).

CDR3 region: CASSRWTVNTEAFF. For the CDR3, the DNA is TGTGCCAGCAGCCGCTGGACAGTGAACACTGAAGCTTTCTTT. The genes are TRBV6-5 and TRBJ1-1, with D maybe TRBD1 (6 bases). The V end lost 6 bases, the J end lost 0 bases, and 11 bases lay between the germline ends. Germline loops: CDR1 MNHEY, CDR2 SVGAGI. The CDR3 is made up of 14 amino acids.

This chain joins TRBV7-2 and TRBJ1-1; 9 nucleotides agree with TRBD1. V gave up 6 bases and J gave up 5 bases; unmatched junction bases: 16. The CDR3 totals 17 residues. Germline CDR1 is SGHTA and CDR2 is FQGNSA. The CDR3: CASRVPGQGGGRTEAFF. The CDR3 region has the DNA TGTGCCAGCAGAGTCCCGGGACAGGGCGGGGGGAGGACTGAAGCTTTCTTT.

This chain links TRBV28 with TRBJ2-1; TRBD1 matches at 9 bases. There are 14 residues in the CDR3. Per germline, CDR1 MDHEN and CDR2 SYDVKM. The junction had 3 bases not matched to a gene; V was cut back by 9 bases and J by 0 bases. The CDR3 loop reads CASTGGRSYNEQFF. DNA for the CDR3: TGTGCCAGTACAGGGGGCCGCTCCTACAATGAGCAGTTCTTC. Full variable domain (missing parts from reference TRBV28 and TRBJ2-1): DVKVTQSSRYLVKRTGEKVFLECVQDMDHENMFWYRQDPGLGLRLIYFSYDVKMKEKGDIPEGYSVSREKKERFSLILESASTNQTSMYLCASTGGRSYNEQFFGPGTRLTVL.

CDR3 region: CASSLFRTRGDEQYF. The DNA for the CDR3 is TGCGCCAGCAGCTTGTTCAGGACTAGGGGCGACGAGCAGTACTTC. The gene calls are TRBV5-1 and TRBJ2-7; 7 nucleotides align to TRBD2. V lost 1 base, J lost 5 bases, and 9 bases stayed unmatched. CDR1 is SGHRS and CDR2 is YFSETQ in the germline V gene. The CDR3 is made up of 15 amino acids.

There are a few counts of this clone. V is TRBV6-1 and J is TRBJ1-2; D remains unclear. V was clipped by 6 bases and J by 0 bases, with 11 bases between them. The CDR3 is 14 residues long. Germline V lookup: CDR1 MNHNS, CDR2 SASEGT. Here the CDR3 reads CASRDGKTNYGYTF. The CDR3 nucleotides are TGTGCCAGCAGGGACGGGAAGACTAACTATGGCTACACCTTC.

The chain employs TRBV4-1 and TRBJ2-5; perhaps TRBD1 as D (6 bases). Germline lookup yields CDR1 MGHRA and CDR2 YSYEKL. V was clipped by 1 base and J by 5 bases, with 14 bases between them. CDR3 length: 15 amino acids. The CDR3 loop reads CASSQVEQGRETQYF. Written as DNA, the CDR3 is TGCGCCAGCAGCCAAGTTGAACAGGGAAGGGAGACCCAGTACTTC.

The chain links TRBV2 to TRBJ1-2; TRBD1 agrees at 10 bases. This CDR3 comprises 13 residues. Trimming cost V 11 bases and J 7 bases; bases outside gene matches: 10. Germline-derived CDR1 and CDR2 are SNHLY and FYNNEI. The DNA for the CDR3 is TGTGCCGGCGGGACAGGGGTTCACGGTGGCTACACCTTC. This encodes CAGGTGVHGGYTF.

The chain couples TRBV2 to TRBJ1-1; 9 bases are shared with TRBD1. Germline values: CDR1 SNHLY, CDR2 FYNNEI. CDR3 length: 14 residues. Trimming removed 6 bases from V and 7 bases from J; junction bases left unmatched: 9. The CDR3 sequence is CASREGQGRSEAFF. The CDR3 nucleotides read TGTGCCAGCAGGGAGGGACAGGGACGTAGTGAAGCTTTCTTT.

In its sample, this clone was seen a few times. The chain is built from TRBV27 and TRBJ2-7; 11 bases match TRBD1. Germline CDR1 reads MNHEY; CDR2 reads SMNVEV (reference sequence). The ends lost 6 bases at V and 3 bases at J; junction bases unmatched: 1. The CDR3 extends over 13 amino acids. The CDR3 spells CASRGTGGYEQYF. The CDR3, as DNA: TGTGCCAGCAGAGGGACAGGGGGCTACGAGCAGTACTTC.

The chain uses TRBV15 and TRBJ2-3; no clear D. Trimming removed 0 bases at V and 6 bases at J, with 13 bases between. Germline loops: CDR1 LNHNV, CDR2 YYDKDF (reference sequence). The CDR3 has 15 residues. The CDR3 loop reads CATSRDEKLGDTQYF. CDR3 nucleotides: TGTGCCACCAGCAGAGATGAGAAGCTCGGGGATACGCAGTATTTT.